This entry concerns a single T cell receptor (beta chain). The data originate from a study of blood T cell repertoires in COVID-19. Authors' analysis steps: Amplification of reference gene primers was used by the study to estimate nucleated cell counts. This table comes from immunoSEQ multiplex PCR, and its TCRdb copy is limited to in-frame clones, with some not included. That table is the source of V, J and clone size, and D and trimming were worked out from the DNA. The sample lists more than 200,000 clones; approximately 90% were seen once. This clonotype was obtained from a middle-aged man who had recovered from COVID-19. The sample consisted of PBMCs or T cells enriched from blood (not recorded which).

CDR3 nucleotide sequence: TGCGCCAGCAGCCAAGATCTGGACAGCCCTGAAGCTTTCTTT. Encoded protein: CASSQDLDSPEAFF. The chain employs TRBV4-1 and TRBJ1-1, with D perhaps TRBD1 (6 bases). The CDR3 runs 14 residues. Looked up from germline, CDR1 is MGHRA and CDR2 is YSYEKL. Trimming cost V 0 bases and J 6 bases, with 11 bases left between them.